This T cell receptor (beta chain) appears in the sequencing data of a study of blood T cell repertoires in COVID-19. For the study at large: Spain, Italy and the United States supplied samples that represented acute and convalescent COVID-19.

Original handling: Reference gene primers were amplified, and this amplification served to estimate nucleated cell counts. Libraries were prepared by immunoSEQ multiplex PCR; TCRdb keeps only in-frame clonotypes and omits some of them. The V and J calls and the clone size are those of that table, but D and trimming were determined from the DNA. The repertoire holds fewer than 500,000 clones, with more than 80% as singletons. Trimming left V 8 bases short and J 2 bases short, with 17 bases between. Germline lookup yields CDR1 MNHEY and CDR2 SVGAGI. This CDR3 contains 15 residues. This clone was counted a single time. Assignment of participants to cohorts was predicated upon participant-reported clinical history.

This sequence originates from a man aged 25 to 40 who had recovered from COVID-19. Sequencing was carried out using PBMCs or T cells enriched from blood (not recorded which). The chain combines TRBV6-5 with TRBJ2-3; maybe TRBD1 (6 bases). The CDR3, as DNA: TGTGCCAGCGCCCCGACGGGACACCCCACAGATACGCAGTATTTT. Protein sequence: CASAPTGHPTDTQYF.